This TCR beta chain is from a study of Graves' ophthalmopathy and Graves' hyperthyroidism. Moderate-to-severe activity, CAS ≥3, NOSPECS ≥4 and a duration under 3 months were seen in donors with ophthalmopathy. The authors amplified TCR beta CDR3 regions from RNA transcripts. After a first-round RT-PCR with HTBI primers, a second-round multiplex PCR was run. TCRdb independently ran MiXCR on the multiplex PCR reads; one entry per CDR3 protein. This table has some 750,000 distinct CDR3 sequences, roughly 40% appearing once. As concerns this clonotype: A junction end diverges from the germline sequence, so it may reflect a read error.

This TCR derives from an adult man with Graves' ophthalmopathy. Sequencing used peripheral blood.

CDR3 nucleotide sequence: TGCGCCAGCAGCCAAGATCGCGGGGTTAGCTCCTACGAGCAGTACTTC. Translated, it gives CASSQDRGVSSYEQYF. The chain carries TRBV7-9 and TRBJ2-7, with D possibly being TRBD2 (6 bases). The V gene's germline CDR1 is SEHNR and CDR2 FQNEAQ (reference sequence). The CDR3 covers 16 residues.